This T cell receptor beta chain was identified during a study of blood T cells in healthy people across ages. Findings and caveats of the study: Naive CD4+ cells and diversity were both higher in long-lived donors than in aged donors. While age rose, TCR beta diversity per million T cells dropped in a roughly linear way.

The germline gives CDR1 SGHVS, CDR2 FQNEAQ. The length of the CDR3 is 15 residues. The V end was cut by 1 base, the J end by 3 bases, with 10 bases between. Next came a second PCR, run for about 6 to 12 cycles, which used a sample-barcoded 5' primer along with a J-beta primer mix. Every sample produced at least 3 million CDR3-containing paired-end reads. MiXCR was run by TCRdb on the 5' RACE reads, yielding one entry per CDR3 protein. The repertoire holds some 560,000 distinct CDR3 sequences, with 27% as singletons. To note about this clonotype: The antigen is undetermined.

The same data also went into a second study, on T cells of mothers and their children.

The chain recombines TRBV7-8 with TRBJ1-3, with D possibly TRBD1 on 5 matching bases. The sequence was obtained from a boy aged 2-9 years in good health. Sequenced material: blood. The DNA for the CDR3 is TGTGCCAGCAGCTTAGGACGGACACTTGGAAACACCATATATTTT. Its translation: CASSLGRTLGNTIYF.